What follows describes a single T cell receptor (beta chain). In its sample, this clonotype was seen a few times. This receptor's antigen is unknown. Within one base of it there is no much larger clone, and no base qualities were kept. At the junction V is shortened by 4 bases and J by 9 bases; bases outside the gene matches: 1. Reading from cysteine to phenylalanine, the CDR3 counts 10 amino acids. Kept here is only the CDR3 DNA, which spans 30 bases and is read in frame from base 1. The germline V gene gives CDR1 as SQVTM and CDR2 as ANQGSEA. These data are taken from a study of early T cells in non-severe SARS-CoV-2 infection (dated by TCRdb to 2020 to 2023). Notes on the research overall: Because TCR sequencing relied on bulk RNA taken from unsorted whole blood, pairing of alpha and beta chains was not possible.

Findings and caveats that apply to the study as a whole: VDJdb matching was skewed toward anti-spike CD8 responses and likely underestimated virus-specific expansions, missing private and CD4 specificities.

The library was built by means of 5' RACE. Sequencing instrument: NextSeq 500. To correct for sequencing error and PCR bias, the TCR library protocol tagged individual cDNA molecules with unique molecular identifiers. Both TCR alpha and beta chains were sequenced, and tight co-correlation was observed between alpha and beta sequence abundances in each sample. The original pipeline was this. Decombinator V4 was used to annotate TCR sequences for V gene, J gene and CDR3. TCRs were defined as expanded if a significant change between any two time points was detected under a Poisson model with p below 0.0001. TCR abundances were normalised to the total number of TCRs sequenced in each sample and reported as counts per million. TRAV1-2 paired with TRAJ12, TRAJ20 or TRAJ33 defined MAIT TCRs, while TRAV10 paired with TRAJ18 defined iNKT TCRs. A search of VDJdb, accessed on 1 November 2021, was run for TCRs annotated to CMV, EBV and SARS-CoV-2, with TCRs annotated for multiple antigens excluded. The raw public reads went through TCRdb reprocessing: fastp at Q25, MiXCR clone calling, in-frame beta chains kept. Every entry covers one CDR3 protein and lists the most common genes and DNA from its rows. TCRdb, not the original authors, processed these V and J calls. The sample yields 70,000 to 90,000 distinct CDR3 sequences; roughly a tenth were counted once. The top ten constitute roughly 8% of the sample.

This was a case-control study nested in a cohort of healthcare workers in London, UK, who had nasopharyngeal swab PCR tests and blood samples taken every week. Healthcare workers were recruited during the week of the UK lockdown, between 23 and 31 March 2020, and followed weekly for up to roughly 15 weeks. The sequences come from whole blood, collected at baseline. This clonotype originated in an adult who was a healthcare worker with PCR-confirmed SARS-CoV-2 infection or an uninfected control (not recorded which). Rearrangement joined TRBV29-1 to TRBJ1-2; a stretch of 8 junction bases matches TRBD1. The DNA is as follows: TGCAGCGTTGGACAGGGGAGCTACACCTTC. Its protein reads: CSVGQGSYTF. Reference TRBV29-1 and TRBJ1-2 proteins supply the regions before and after the CDR3; the full variable domain is: SAVISQKPSRDICQRGTSLTIQCQVDSQVTMMFWYRQQPGQSLTLIATANQGSEATYESGFVIDKFPISRPNLTFSTLTVSNMSPEDSSIYLCSVGQGSYTFGSGTRLTVV.